These 16 T cell receptor beta chains came from one sample sequenced in a study of OX40 agonist ivuxolimab in advanced cancers. Measured with immunoSEQ multiplex PCR; TCRdb has only the in-frame clones, and not every one. Of some 59,000 clones in the sample, 65% to 90% were seen once. The sequencing here drew on CD4+ or CD8+ T cells sorted from blood, taken in a trial of the OX40 agonist ivuxolimab. These receptors originate from an adult with an advanced solid tumor such as melanoma, head and neck, liver or kidney cancer.

This chain links TRBV6-9 with TRBJ1-2; TRBD1 matches at 7 bases. The germline gives CDR1 MNHGY, CDR2 SVAAGI. After removal of 5 bases from V and 0 bases from J, the junction contained 6 bases not matched to a gene. This CDR3 has 15 amino acids. Here the CDR3 DNA reads TGTGCCAGCAGTGACCCCGGGACAGCTAACTATGGCTACACCTTC. Protein product: CASSDPGTANYGYTF.

The rearrangement links TRBV18 to TRBJ2-7; D may be TRBD2 (5 bases). The CDR3 has 14 amino acids. The ends were cut back, 4 bases at V and 1 base at J, with 11 bases in the middle. Germline CDR1 is KGHSH and CDR2 is LQKENI. The CDR3 bases are TGTGCCAGCTCACGGGCCGGGGTTTCCTACGAGCAGTACTTC. It is translated as CASSRAGVSYEQYF. The whole variable domain, filled in from reference TRBV18 and TRBJ2-7, reads NAGVMQNPRHLVRRRGQEARLRCSPMKGHSHVYWYRQLPEEGLKFMVYLQKENIIDESGMPKERFSAEFPKEGPSILRIQQVVRGDSAAYFCASSRAGVSYEQYFGPGTRLTVT.

The genes are TRBV19 and TRBJ2-4; 10 bases fit TRBD1. The CDR3 consists of 15 residues. In germline, CDR1 is LNHDA, CDR2 SQIVND (reference sequence). J gave up 9 bases and V 5 bases, and 10 bases lay outside the gene matches. The CDR3 here is CASSGSGTGVTIQYF. The CDR3 nucleotides are TGTGCCAGTAGTGGATCCGGGACAGGGGTGACCATTCAGTACTTC.

This chain joins TRBV11-2 and TRBJ1-2; D call uncertain. The CDR3 extends over 13 amino acids. Germline-derived CDR1 and CDR2 are SGHAT and FQNNGV. V lost 3 bases and J lost 4, with 9 bases in between. CDR3 bases: TGTGCCAGCAGCTTTTCAGGCGGCTATGGCTACACCTTC. Encoded protein: CASSFSGGYGYTF.

This clone was seen only once. The chain is built from TRBV9 and TRBJ2-2, with D maybe TRBD1 (6 bases). The CDR3 consists of 14 residues. V gave up 4 bases and J gave up 6 bases, with 13 bases separating them. Germline CDR1 is SGDLS and CDR2 is YYNGEE. CDR3 sequence: CASSPDHRAGELFF. DNA for the CDR3: TGTGCCAGCAGCCCGGACCACAGGGCCGGGGAGCTGTTTTTT.

V gene TRBV15 combines with J gene TRBJ1-2; D call uncertain. Per the germline V gene, CDR1 is LNHNV and CDR2 is YYDKDF (reference sequence). The CDR3 length is 14 residues. Trimming took off 1 base at V and 7 bases at J, with 13 bases between the two ends. CDR3 in DNA: TGTGCCACCAGCAGAGCGCGGGGTTTGACTGGCTACACCTTC. Translation: CATSRARGLTGYTF.

The chain combines TRBV4-3 with TRBJ2-1; possibly TRBD2 for D (7 bases). Trimming cost V 4 bases and J 6 bases, with 13 bases left between them. Germline V gene lookup returns CDR1 LGHNA and CDR2 YSLEER. The CDR3 consists of 14 residues. For the CDR3, the DNA is TGCGCCAGCAGCCGGAGAGGGGGGGGCAATGAGCAGTTCTTC. Amino acids: CASSRRGGGNEQFF.

With respect to this clone: This clone may be a read error of a much larger clone one base away. This rearrangement joins TRBV5-1 to TRBJ2-3; TRBD2 is a possible D gene (5 bases). The CDR3 covers 15 residues. The germline V gene has CDR1 SGHRS and CDR2 YFSETQ. CDR3 sequence (DNA): TGCGCCAACAGCTATGCGACTACTGGTAGAGATACGCAGTATTTT. Amino acids: CANSYATTGRDTQYF.

J is TRBJ1-5 and V is TRBV19; 9 bases map to TRBD1. The CDR3 covers 16 residues. Trimming at V came to 6 bases and at J to 4 bases, leaving 10 bases not matched to a gene. Looked up from germline, CDR1 is LNHDA and CDR2 is SQIVND (reference sequence). CDR3 nucleotide sequence: TGTGCCAGTAGACGACCGGGACAGGGTATAAATCAGCCCCAGCATTTT. Amino acid sequence: CASRRPGQGINQPQHF.

The chain recombines TRBV6-5 with TRBJ1-1; D gene unclear. Germline V gene lookup returns CDR1 MNHEY and CDR2 SVGAGI. With 0 bases removed from V and 1 base from J, the gap between germline ends came to 9 bases. This CDR3 has 15 amino acids. CDR3 bases: TGTGCCAGCAGTTACTCGTATACGGGGAACACTGAAGCTTTCTTT. It yields the protein CASSYSYTGNTEAFF.

The chain joins TRBV28 to TRBJ1-1; the D is unclear. Germline assignment: CDR1 MDHEN and CDR2 SYDVKM. V lost 3 bases, J lost 6 bases, and 5 bases lay in between. This CDR3 comprises 11 residues. The CDR3, as DNA: TGTGCCAGCAGTTTGCGCTCTGAAGCTTTCTTT. This translates into CASSLRSEAFF.

The V gene is TRBV6-5, the J gene TRBJ1-2; 8 bases line up with TRBD1. The CDR3 consists of 15 residues. Germline CDR1 and CDR2: MNHEY and SVGAGI. Unmatched junction bases numbered 10, after V lost 6 bases and J lost 4 bases. The CDR3 region is CASSRDDRGVYGYTF. The CDR3 region has the DNA TGTGCCAGCAGCCGAGACGACAGGGGAGTCTATGGCTACACCTTC.

This rearrangement joins TRBV7-9 to TRBJ2-7; TRBD1 agrees at 8 bases. V shed 1 base and J 3 bases; nucleotides not matched to a gene: 11. This CDR3 has 17 amino acids. Germline CDR1 reads SEHNR; CDR2 reads FQNEAQ (reference sequence). CDR3 sequence: CASSLDRGGTGGYEQYF. The CDR3 DNA sequence: TGTGCCAGCAGCTTAGATAGAGGAGGGACAGGAGGCTACGAGCAGTACTTC.

This sequence joins TRBV6-4 and TRBJ2-2; D might be TRBD1 (5 bases). Looked up from germline, CDR1 is MRHNA and CDR2 is SNTAGT. The length of the CDR3 is 14 residues. Trimming stripped 5 bases from V and 2 bases from J, with 9 bases between. The CDR3 reads CASSRQLNTGELFF. In DNA, the CDR3 is TGTGCCAGCAGTCGACAGCTTAACACCGGGGAGCTGTTTTTT.

To note about this clone: At one boundary the junction diverges from the germline segment, which might be a read error. The J gene is TRBJ2-5, the V gene TRBV7-2; 11 bases are a match to TRBD2. Germline-derived CDR1 and CDR2 are SGHTA and FQGNSA. The CDR3 has 15 residues. Here the CDR3 reads CASSLAGGSRETQYF. The CDR3 DNA sequence: TGTGCCAGCAGCCTAGCGGGGGGCTCTCGAGAGACCCAGTACTTC. The whole variable domain, remainder taken from reference TRBV7-2 and TRBJ2-5, is GAGVSQSPSNKVTEKGKDVELRCDPISGHTALYWYRQSLGQGLEFLIYFQGNSAPDKSGLPSDRFSAERTGGSVSTLTIQRTQQEDSAVYLCASSLAGGSRETQYFGPGTRLLVL.

CDR3: CASSDGTRQNTQYF. The CDR3 nucleotides read TGTGCCAGCAGTGACGGGACTAGGCAAAATACGCAGTATTTT. The chain uses TRBV6-4 and TRBJ2-3; 8 bases align to TRBD2. This CDR3 region has 14 residues. The V and J ends lost 2 bases and 7 bases, in that order; junction bases with no gene match: 5. Per germline, CDR1 MRHNA and CDR2 SNTAGT.